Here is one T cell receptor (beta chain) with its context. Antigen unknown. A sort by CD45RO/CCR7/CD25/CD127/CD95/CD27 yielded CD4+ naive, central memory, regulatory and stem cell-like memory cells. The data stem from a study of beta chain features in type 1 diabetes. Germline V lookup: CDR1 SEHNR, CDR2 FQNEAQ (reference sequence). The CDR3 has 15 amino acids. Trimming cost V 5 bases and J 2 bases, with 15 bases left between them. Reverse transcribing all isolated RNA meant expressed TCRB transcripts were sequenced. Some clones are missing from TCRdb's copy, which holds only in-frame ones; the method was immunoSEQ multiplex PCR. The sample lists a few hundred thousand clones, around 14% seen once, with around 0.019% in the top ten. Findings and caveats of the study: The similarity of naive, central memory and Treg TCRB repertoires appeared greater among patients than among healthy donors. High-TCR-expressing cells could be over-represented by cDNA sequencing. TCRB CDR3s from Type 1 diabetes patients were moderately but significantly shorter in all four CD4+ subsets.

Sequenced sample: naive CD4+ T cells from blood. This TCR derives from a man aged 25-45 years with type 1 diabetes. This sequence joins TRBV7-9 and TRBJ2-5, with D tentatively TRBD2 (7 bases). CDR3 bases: TGTGCCAGCAGCCGGGGGAGGGGGGAACAAGAGACCCAGTACTTC. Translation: CASSRGRGEQETQYF.